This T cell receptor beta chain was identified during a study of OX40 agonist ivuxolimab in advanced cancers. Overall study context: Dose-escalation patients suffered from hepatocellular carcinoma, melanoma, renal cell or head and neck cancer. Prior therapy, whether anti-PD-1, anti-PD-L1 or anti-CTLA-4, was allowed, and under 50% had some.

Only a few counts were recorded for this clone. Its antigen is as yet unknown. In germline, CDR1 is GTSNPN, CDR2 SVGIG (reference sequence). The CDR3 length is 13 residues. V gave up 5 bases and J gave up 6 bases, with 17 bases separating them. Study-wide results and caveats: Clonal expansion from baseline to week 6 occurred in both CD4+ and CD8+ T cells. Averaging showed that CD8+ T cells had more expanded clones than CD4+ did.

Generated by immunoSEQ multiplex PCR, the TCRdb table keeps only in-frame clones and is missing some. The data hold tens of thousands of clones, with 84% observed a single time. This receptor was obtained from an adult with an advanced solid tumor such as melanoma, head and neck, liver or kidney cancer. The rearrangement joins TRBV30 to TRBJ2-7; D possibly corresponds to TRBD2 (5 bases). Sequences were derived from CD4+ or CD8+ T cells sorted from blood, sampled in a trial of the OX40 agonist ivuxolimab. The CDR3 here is CAWSLLTGVEQYF. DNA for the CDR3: TGTGCCTGGTCCCTCCTCACCGGGGTCGAGCAGTACTTC.